This entry lists 29 T cell receptor beta chains sequenced from one sample in a study of OX40 agonist ivuxolimab in advanced cancers. The repertoire was sequenced with immunoSEQ multiplex PCR; TCRdb's copy has only in-frame clones and lacks some. The table includes under 40,000 clones, 75% to 95% detected once. The sample consisted of CD4+ or CD8+ T cells sorted from blood, taken in a trial of the OX40 agonist ivuxolimab. Source of these receptors: an adult with an advanced solid tumor such as melanoma, head and neck, liver or kidney cancer.

The genes are TRBV6-4 and TRBJ2-5; weak D call: TRBD2 (5 bases). Germline CDR1 and CDR2: MRHNA and SNTAGT. Between the trimmed V and J ends, which lost 2 bases and 7 bases, there was a span of 11 bases. The CDR3 covers 13 residues. The CDR3 bases are TGTGCCAGCAGTGACAGCGCCGAGGGGACCCAGTACTTC. Its translation is CASSDSAEGTQYF.

The chain recombines TRBV7-7 with TRBJ2-5; D tentatively reads TRBD1 or TRBD2 (7 bases each). CDR1 is SSHAT, CDR2 FNYEAQ, per germline (reference sequence). The CDR3 is made up of 13 amino acids. CDR3 amino acids: CATSSGTEETQYF. CDR3 nucleotides: TGTGCTACCTCAAGCGGGACAGAAGAGACCCAGTACTTC.

J is TRBJ2-7 and V is TRBV28; either TRBD1 or TRBD2 may fit D (6 bases each). Looked up from germline, CDR1 is MDHEN and CDR2 is SYDVKM. The CDR3 is made up of 18 amino acids. Deletions cut 1 base from V and 0 bases from J, with 19 bases between. CDR3: CASSLSRWRDTSSYEQYF. The DNA for the CDR3 is TGTGCCAGCAGTTTATCCCGGTGGAGGGACACCAGCTCCTACGAGCAGTACTTC. Drawing the rest from reference TRBV28 and TRBJ2-7, the complete variable domain is DVKVTQSSRYLVKRTGEKVFLECVQDMDHENMFWYRQDPGLGLRLIYFSYDVKMKEKGDIPEGYSVSREKKERFSLILESASTNQTSMYLCASSLSRWRDTSSYEQYFGPGTRLTVT.

The chain carries TRBV4-1 and TRBJ2-1; TRBD1 aligns across 12 bases. This CDR3 is 16 amino acids long. Germline loops: CDR1 MGHRA, CDR2 YSYEKL. With 1 base clipped from V and 7 bases from J, the junction kept 5 bases outside the gene matches. The CDR3 sequence is CASSQAGTGGWNEQFF. CDR3 DNA: TGCGCCAGCAGCCAAGCAGGGACAGGGGGCTGGAATGAGCAGTTCTTC.

The genes are TRBV7-9 and TRBJ2-7; TRBD2 agrees at 13 bases. The CDR3 is 16 amino acids. The J segment lost 7 bases and the V segment lost 5 bases, leaving 11 bases of the junction unmatched. Germline V gives CDR1 SEHNR, CDR2 FQNEAQ (reference sequence). The CDR3 sequence is CASSGRTSGGPLEQYV. DNA of the CDR3: TGTGCCAGCAGCGGGCGGACTAGCGGGGGTCCTTTAGAGCAGTACGTC.

V and J are TRBV27 and TRBJ2-1, with 7 bases identical to TRBD1. Germline loops: CDR1 MNHEY, CDR2 SMNVEV (reference sequence). J was trimmed by 8 bases and V by 1 base; bases with no gene match: 2. CDR3 length: 13 amino acids. The chain's CDR3 is CASSLYRGDEQFF. The DNA of the CDR3 is TGTGCCAGCAGTTTATACAGGGGTGATGAGCAGTTCTTC.

The J gene is TRBJ1-4, the V gene TRBV7-9; TRBD1 is a possible D gene (5 bases). The germline CDR1 and CDR2 sequences are SEHNR and FQNEAQ (reference sequence). This CDR3 region has 15 residues. V was cut by 5 bases and J by 6 bases, with 16 bases left in between. The CDR3 protein is CASSSWGEDYEKLFF. Written as DNA, the CDR3 is TGTGCCAGCAGCAGTTGGGGGGAAGATTATGAAAAACTGTTTTTT.

The rearrangement joins TRBV27 to TRBJ2-3, with D perhaps TRBD1 (6 bases). V lost 2 bases to trimming and J lost 0 bases, with 15 bases between them. This CDR3 contains 17 residues. The germline CDR1 and CDR2 sequences are MNHEY and SMNVEV (reference sequence). Here the CDR3 DNA reads TGTGCCAGCAGTTTACTCCCTAACAGGGTGAGCACAGATACGCAGTATTTT. This gives the protein CASSLLPNRVSTDTQYF.

The chain uses TRBV28 and TRBJ1-1; 10 positions match TRBD1. V lost 6 bases and J lost 4; bases outside the gene matches: 23. Germline V gene lookup returns CDR1 MDHEN and CDR2 SYDVKM. This CDR3 region has 20 residues. The CDR3 DNA sequence: TGTGCCAGCAGATCCATGAGGGGGACAGGGGTTAGGCGGGGTCCCACTGAAGCTTTCTTT. Protein product: CASRSMRGTGVRRGPTEAFF.

The chain couples TRBV27 to TRBJ1-2, with 8 bases that match TRBD1. Germline assignment: CDR1 MNHEY and CDR2 SMNVEV (reference sequence). The ends lost 6 bases at V and 4 bases at J; junction bases unmatched: 13. CDR3 length: 16 amino acids. In nucleotides, the CDR3 is TGTGCCAGCAGCGCCGGACAGGGAGGGGTGTTCTATGGCTACACCTTC. It specifies CASSAGQGGVFYGYTF.

The V and J genes are TRBV9 and TRBJ1-1, with 7 bases fitting TRBD1. CDR1 is SGDLS, CDR2 YYNGEE, per germline. This CDR3 is built from 16 residues. Trimming removed 5 bases from V and 2 bases from J; junction bases left unmatched: 12. For the CDR3, the DNA is TGTGCCAGCAGTGTTTCAGGGGGGTCGAGAAACACTGAAGCTTTCTTT. The encoded protein is CASSVSGGSRNTEAFF.

The gene calls are TRBV11-1 and TRBJ2-3; a possible D gene is TRBD1 (6 bases). CDR3 length equals 17 residues. Germline-derived CDR1 and CDR2 are SGHAT and FQDESV (reference sequence). The V end lost 0 bases, the J end lost 6 bases, and 19 bases lay between the germline ends. The CDR3 loop reads CASSLAGAPSAMDTQYF. CDR3 in DNA: TGTGCCAGCAGCTTAGCGGGGGCCCCCTCTGCGATGGATACGCAGTATTTT.

The rearrangement links TRBV29-1 to TRBJ2-7; D perhaps matches TRBD2 (5 bases). The CDR3 is 12 residues long. V gave up 2 bases and J gave up 2 bases, with 7 bases separating them. Germline loops: CDR1 SQVTM, CDR2 ANQGSEA. The CDR3 region has the DNA TGCAGCGTTGAACTAGCCGCCTACGAGCAGTACTTC. This gives the protein CSVELAAYEQYF.

The chain combines TRBV30 with TRBJ2-3; D is possibly TRBD2 (6 bases). This CDR3 has 15 amino acids. V lost 5 bases and J 0 bases, leaving 15 bases between the germline ends. CDR1 is GTSNPN and CDR2 is SVGIG in the germline V gene (reference sequence). The CDR3 region has the DNA TGTGCCTGGTCTTCAGGGAGGTCTAGCACAGATACGCAGTATTTT. It encodes CAWSSGRSSTDTQYF.

The J gene is TRBJ2-1, the V gene TRBV7-3; 7 positions agree with TRBD2. Germline V gene sequence: CDR1 SGHTA, CDR2 FQGTGA. The CDR3 has 13 residues. The V and J ends lost 7 bases and 6 bases, in that order; junction bases with no gene match: 6. CDR3 sequence reads: CASTHPGGNEQFF. Here the CDR3 DNA reads TGTGCCAGCACCCACCCGGGGGGCAATGAGCAGTTCTTC.

The chain recombines TRBV27 with TRBJ2-1; D not certain. The length of the CDR3 is 13 residues. V was cut by 2 bases and J by 6 bases, with 8 bases left in between. The germline CDR1 and CDR2 sequences are MNHEY and SMNVEV (reference sequence). The chain's CDR3 is CASSLSPTNEQFF. The CDR3 coding sequence is TGTGCCAGCAGTTTAAGCCCGACCAATGAGCAGTTCTTC.

The chain employs TRBV11-2 and TRBJ2-5; a possible D gene is TRBD1 (5 bases). The CDR3 length is 15 residues. Trimming took 1 base from V and 5 from J, leaving 14 bases between them. Germline V gene data show CDR1 as SGHAT and CDR2 as FQNNGV. In nucleotides, the CDR3 is TGTGCCAGCAGCTTAGCCCCAGGGATTCGGGAGACCCAGTACTTC. As protein: CASSLAPGIRETQYF.

The sample holds one count of this clone. The rearrangement links TRBV6-5 to TRBJ1-1, with 10 bases aligning to TRBD1. The CDR3 has 15 residues. Germline CDR1 and CDR2: MNHEY and SVGAGI. After removal of 2 bases from V and 5 bases from J, the junction contained 5 bases not matched to a gene. The CDR3 is CASSYGGTGATEAFF. Here the CDR3 DNA reads TGTGCCAGCAGTTACGGGGGGACAGGGGCAACTGAAGCTTTCTTT.

The rearrangement uses TRBV4-1 and TRBJ2-7; TRBD2 is a possible D gene (5 bases). Looked up from germline, CDR1 is MGHRA and CDR2 is YSYEKL. The V and J ends lost 0 bases and 2 bases respectively, with 14 bases between them. This CDR3 region has 16 residues. Written as DNA, the CDR3 is TGCGCCAGCAGCCAAGAAGGGCCGGACGGGACCTACGAGCAGTACGTC. Its protein product is CASSQEGPDGTYEQYV.

The rearrangement uses TRBV9 and TRBJ2-7; D may be TRBD1 (5 bases). V was shortened by 4 bases and J by 3 bases, with 11 bases between the two germline ends. CDR1 is SGDLS, CDR2 YYNGEE, per germline. The length of the CDR3 is 13 residues. CDR3 region: CASSSYDSYEQYF. Here the CDR3 DNA reads TGTGCCAGCAGCTCCTACGACAGCTACGAGCAGTACTTC.

In its sample, this clone was seen once. This chain connects TRBV1 to TRBJ2-5; the DNA was not used to check the table's D call, TRBD1. TRBV1 is classified as a pseudogene. This CDR3 is built from 14 residues. The CDR3 sequence: CTSSQVTQQETQYF. The CDR3 region has the DNA TGCACCAGCAGCCAAGTAACACAACAAGAGACCCAGTACTTC.

This sequence joins TRBV27 and TRBJ2-3, with D unresolved. CDR1 and CDR2 from the germline V gene are MNHEY and SMNVEV (reference sequence). This CDR3 has 15 residues. V was pared by 0 bases and J by 1 base, with 8 bases between. The CDR3 is CASSLSVPGTDTQYF. In DNA, the CDR3 is TGTGCCAGCAGTTTATCGGTTCCGGGCACAGATACGCAGTATTTT.

Only one count was recorded for this clone. The chain has TRBV2 and TRBJ2-2; D is tentatively TRBD1 or TRBD2 (6 bases each). This CDR3 region has 14 residues. Germline CDR1 is SNHLY and CDR2 is FYNNEI. V lost 2 bases and J lost 5, with 9 bases in between. CDR3 loop: CASSETGRTGELFF. The CDR3 DNA reads TGTGCCAGCAGTGAAACAGGGAGGACCGGGGAGCTGTTTTTT.

The V gene is TRBV6-1, the J gene TRBJ2-1; TRBD2 agrees at 12 bases. Germline values: CDR1 MNHNS, CDR2 SASEGT. The CDR3 consists of 18 residues. V lost 2 bases, J lost 7 bases, and 12 bases stayed unmatched. CDR3 residues: CASSEWLAGGPSQNEQFF. The CDR3 nucleotides read TGTGCCAGCAGTGAATGGCTAGCGGGGGGGCCGTCCCAGAATGAGCAGTTCTTC.

The chain links TRBV2 to TRBJ2-1; TRBD2 aligns across 11 bases. Germline assignment: CDR1 SNHLY and CDR2 FYNNEI. There are 15 residues in the CDR3. With 4 bases clipped from V and 5 bases from J, the junction kept 4 bases outside the gene matches. The CDR3 protein is CASSGLLAGDNEQFF. The CDR3 coding sequence is TGTGCCAGCAGTGGACTACTAGCGGGGGACAATGAGCAGTTCTTC.

This sequence joins TRBV27 and TRBJ1-2, with a possible D match to TRBD1 (6 bases). The CDR3 extends over 17 amino acids. Germline V CDR1 and CDR2: MNHEY, SMNVEV (reference sequence). V was trimmed by 0 bases and J by 0 bases, leaving 14 bases between them. The CDR3: CASSLSPRQEANYGYTF. Written as DNA, the CDR3 is TGTGCCAGCAGTTTATCGCCCAGACAGGAAGCTAACTATGGCTACACCTTC.

The chain is built from TRBV29-1 and TRBJ2-7; D is perhaps TRBD1 (5 bases). The CDR3 spans 14 residues. CDR1 and CDR2 (germline): SQVTM, ANQGSEA. V was cut by 3 bases and J by 3 bases, with 15 bases left in between. The CDR3 sequence is CSVEKGDSFYEQYF. In DNA, the CDR3 is TGCAGCGTTGAGAAAGGAGACAGCTTCTACGAGCAGTACTTC.

The chain couples TRBV6-5 to TRBJ2-2; D gene unclear. V was clipped by 0 bases and J by 5 bases, with 4 bases between them. Germline loops: CDR1 MNHEY, CDR2 SVGAGI. The CDR3 is made up of 13 amino acids. This CDR3 is CASSYSTTGELFF. DNA of the CDR3: TGTGCCAGCAGTTACTCGACGACCGGGGAGCTGTTTTTT.

The chain carries TRBV7-6 and TRBJ2-2, with no clear D. Germline V gene data show CDR1 as SGHVS and CDR2 as FNYEAQ. V lost 3 bases, J lost 4 bases, and 6 bases lay in between. The CDR3 extends over 13 amino acids. The CDR3 sequence is CASSLGSTGELFF. CDR3 bases: TGTGCCAGCAGCTTGGGGTCCACCGGGGAGCTGTTTTTT.